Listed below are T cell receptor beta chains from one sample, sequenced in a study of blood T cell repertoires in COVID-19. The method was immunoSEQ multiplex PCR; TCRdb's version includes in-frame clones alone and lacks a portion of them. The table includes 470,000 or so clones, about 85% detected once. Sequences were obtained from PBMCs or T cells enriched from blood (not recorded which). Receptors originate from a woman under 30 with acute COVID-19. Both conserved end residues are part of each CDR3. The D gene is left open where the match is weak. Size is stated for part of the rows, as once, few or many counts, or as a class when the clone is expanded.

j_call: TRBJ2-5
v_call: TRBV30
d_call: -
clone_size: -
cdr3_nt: TGTGCCTGGAGTGGCAGGGCCCAAGAGACCCAGTACTTC
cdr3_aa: CAWSGRAQETQYF

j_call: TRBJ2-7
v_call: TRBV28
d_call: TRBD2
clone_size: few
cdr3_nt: TGTGCCAGCAGTCCCGGGGGGGGAGGATCGGGCTACGAGCAGTACTTC
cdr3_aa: CASSPGGGGSGYEQYF

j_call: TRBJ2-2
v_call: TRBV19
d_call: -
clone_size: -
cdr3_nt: TGTGCCGGTACCTTGGAGGGGGAGCTGTTTTTT
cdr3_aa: CAGTLEGELFF

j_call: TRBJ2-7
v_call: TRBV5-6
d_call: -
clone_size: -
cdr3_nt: TGTGCCAGCAGTTTCAGGATAGGCAGGGGATGGGACGAGCAGTACTTC
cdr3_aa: CASSFRIGRGWDEQYF

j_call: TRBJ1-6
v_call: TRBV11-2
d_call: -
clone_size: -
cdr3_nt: TGTGCCAGCAGCACCCTGGGGGCAGCCAATAATTCACCCCTCCACTTT
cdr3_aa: CASSTLGAANNSPLHF

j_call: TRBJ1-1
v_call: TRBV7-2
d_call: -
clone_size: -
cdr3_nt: TGTGCCAGCAGCTCCGTCAGGATGAACACTGAAGCTTTCTTT
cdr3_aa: CASSSVRMNTEAFF

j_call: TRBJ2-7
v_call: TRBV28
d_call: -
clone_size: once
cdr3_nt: TGTGCCAGCAGTACGCTGCAGACCTACGAGCAGTACTTC
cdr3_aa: CASSTLQTYEQYF

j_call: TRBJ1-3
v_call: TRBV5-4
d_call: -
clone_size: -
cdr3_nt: TGTGCCAGCAGCACTCAACAGTTTGCTGGAAACACCATATATTTT
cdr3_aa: CASSTQQFAGNTIYF

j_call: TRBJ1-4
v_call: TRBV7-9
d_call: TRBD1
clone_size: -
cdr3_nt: TGTGCCAGCAGCTCGACAGGGGTTTACAATGAAAAACTGTTTTTT
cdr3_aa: CASSSTGVYNEKLFF

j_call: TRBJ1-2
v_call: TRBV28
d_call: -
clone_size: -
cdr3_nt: TGTGCCAGCAGATATTCAGGGGCGCCAAGCTATGGCTACACCTTC
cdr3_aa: CASRYSGAPSYGYTF

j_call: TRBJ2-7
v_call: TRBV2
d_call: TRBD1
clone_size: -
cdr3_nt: TGTGCCAGCAGGCCGGGACAGTTCTCCTACGAGCAGTACTTC
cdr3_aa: CASRPGQFSYEQYF

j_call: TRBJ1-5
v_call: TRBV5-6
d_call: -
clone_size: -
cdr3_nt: TGTGCCAGCAAATACCGCCGACACCCCGGGAACAATCAGCCCCAGCATTTT
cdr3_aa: CASKYRRHPGNNQPQHF

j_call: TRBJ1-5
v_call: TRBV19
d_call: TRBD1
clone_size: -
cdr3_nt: TGTGCCAGTAGTATGTCAGGGGGCGCGGGCAATCAGCCCCAGCATTTT
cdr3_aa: CASSMSGGAGNQPQHF

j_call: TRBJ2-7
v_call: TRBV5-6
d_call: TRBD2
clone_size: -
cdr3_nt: TGTGCCAGCAGCGTAAGACTAGCGTTGTCCTACGAGCAGTACTTC
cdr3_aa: CASSVRLALSYEQYF

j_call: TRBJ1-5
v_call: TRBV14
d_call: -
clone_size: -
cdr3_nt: TGTGCCAGCAGCCAACACCCTACGCAGGGAACTTGGCATCAGCCCCAGCATTTT
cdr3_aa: CASSQHPTQGTWHQPQHF

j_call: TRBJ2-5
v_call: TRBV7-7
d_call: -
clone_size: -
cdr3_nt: TGTGCTAGCAGCCCCTGGCAGGGTAGTTGGGAGACCCAGTACTTC
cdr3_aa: CASSPWQGSWETQYF

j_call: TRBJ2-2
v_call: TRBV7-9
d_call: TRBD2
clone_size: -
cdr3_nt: TGTGCCAGCCAGCGGGGGGTGAACACCGGGGAGCTGTTTTTT
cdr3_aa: CASQRGVNTGELFF

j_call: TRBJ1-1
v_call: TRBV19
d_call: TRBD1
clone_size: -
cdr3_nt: TGTGCCAGTAGTATCGGCCAGGGGGCTGAAGCTTTCTTT
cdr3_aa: CASSIGQGAEAFF

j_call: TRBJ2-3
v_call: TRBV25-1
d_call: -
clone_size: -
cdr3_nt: TGTGCCAGCAGTGAATTCGGGGGGCGCGGAGATACGCAGTATTTT
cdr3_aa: CASSEFGGRGDTQYF

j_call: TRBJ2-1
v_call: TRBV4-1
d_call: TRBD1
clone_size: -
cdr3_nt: TGCGCCAGCAGCCTCCGGGACAGTTACAATGAGCAGTTCTTC
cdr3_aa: CASSLRDSYNEQFF

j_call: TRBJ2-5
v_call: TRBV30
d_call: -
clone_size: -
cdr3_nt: TGTGCCTGGGGACTCAGTAAAGAGACCCAGTACTTC
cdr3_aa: CAWGLSKETQYF

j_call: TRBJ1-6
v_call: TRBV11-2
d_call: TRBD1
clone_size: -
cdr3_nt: TGTGCCAGCAGCTTAAGGGACAGCCTTTTTTCACCCCTCCACTTT
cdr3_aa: CASSLRDSLFSPLHF

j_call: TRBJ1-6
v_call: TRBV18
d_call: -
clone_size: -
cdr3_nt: TGTGCCAGCTCACGTACCCGGACAGTAGTTGCGTCACCCCTCCACTTT
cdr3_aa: CASSRTRTVVASPLHF

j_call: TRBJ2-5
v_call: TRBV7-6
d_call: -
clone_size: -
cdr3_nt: TGTGCCAGCAGCTTTCGGCAGGGGCCTCACCAAGAGACCCAGTACTTC
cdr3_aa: CASSFRQGPHQETQYF

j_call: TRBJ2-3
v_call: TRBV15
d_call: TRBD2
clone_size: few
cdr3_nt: TGTGCCACCAGCAGAGAGCTAGCGGGAGTGGCAGATACGCAGTATTTT
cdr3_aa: CATSRELAGVADTQYF

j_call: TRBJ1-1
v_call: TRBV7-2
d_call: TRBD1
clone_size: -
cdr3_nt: TGTGCCAGCAGTCGTCGACAGGGGTGGGTGAACACTGAAGCTTTCTTT
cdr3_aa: CASSRRQGWVNTEAFF

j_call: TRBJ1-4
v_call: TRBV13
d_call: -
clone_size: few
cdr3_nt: TGTGCCAGCAGCTTAGATCCAGGCCGTAATGAAAAACTGTTTTTT
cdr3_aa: CASSLDPGRNEKLFF

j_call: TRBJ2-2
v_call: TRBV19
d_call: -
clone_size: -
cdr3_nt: TGTGCCAGTAGTCGTGCCGGGGAGCTGTTTTTT
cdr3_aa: CASSRAGELFF

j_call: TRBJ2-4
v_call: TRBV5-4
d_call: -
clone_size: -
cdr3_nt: TGTGCCAGCAGCCTGGGACTGGGTGACATTCAGTACTTC
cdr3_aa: CASSLGLGDIQYF

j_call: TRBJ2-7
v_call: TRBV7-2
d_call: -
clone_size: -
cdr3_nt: TGTGCCAGCAGCTTAGGGTTTAGTGGCTACGAGCAGTACTTC
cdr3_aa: CASSLGFSGYEQYF

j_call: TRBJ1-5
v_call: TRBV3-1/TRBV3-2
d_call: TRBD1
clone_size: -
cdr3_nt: TGTGCCAGCAGCTCGGGCCAGGGGGCCCAGCATTTT
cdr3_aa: CASSSGQGAQHF

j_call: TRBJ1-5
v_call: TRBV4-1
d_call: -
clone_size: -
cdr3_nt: TGCGCCAGCAGCCTCGGGGGGGATCAGCCCCAGCATTTT
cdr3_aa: CASSLGGDQPQHF

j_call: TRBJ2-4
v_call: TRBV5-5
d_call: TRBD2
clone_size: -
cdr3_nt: TGTGCCAGCAGCCTTAGCGGGGTAGCCAAAAACATTCAGTACTTC
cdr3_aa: CASSLSGVAKNIQYF

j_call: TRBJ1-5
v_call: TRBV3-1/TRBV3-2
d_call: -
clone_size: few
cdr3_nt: TGTGCCAGCAGCCAAGGAGCCGGGAATCAGCCCCAGCATTTT
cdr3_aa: CASSQGAGNQPQHF

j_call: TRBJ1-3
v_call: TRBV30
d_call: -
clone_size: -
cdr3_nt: TGTGCCTGGATGGCCTCTGGAAACACCATATATTTT
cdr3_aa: CAWMASGNTIYF

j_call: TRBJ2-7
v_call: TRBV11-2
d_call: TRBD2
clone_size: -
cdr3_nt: TGTGCCAGCAGCCCCTGGTTAGCGGGGGGTACCTACGAGCAGTACTTC
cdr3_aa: CASSPWLAGGTYEQYF

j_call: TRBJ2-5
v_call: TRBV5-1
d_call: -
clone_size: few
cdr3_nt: TGCGCCAGCAGCTTGACAGGGGGGGTACAAGAGACCCAGTACTTC
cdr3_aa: CASSLTGGVQETQYF

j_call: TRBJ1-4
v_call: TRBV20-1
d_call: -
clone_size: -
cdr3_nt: TGCAGTGCTAGTTTCTGGGGGGCAACTAATGAAAAACTGTTTTTT
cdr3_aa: CSASFWGATNEKLFF